Given below is one T cell receptor (beta chain) in context. Its cognate antigen is unknown. Combining a sample-barcoded 5' primer with a J-beta primer mix, a second PCR ran for roughly 6 to 11 cycles. MiXCR, run by TCRdb on the 5' RACE reads, gives a single entry per CDR3 protein. The data show about 1.4 million distinct CDR3 sequences, 59% seen once. This sample was taken from a study of blood T cells in healthy people across ages. Findings and caveats of the study: Diversity was higher, and naive CD4+ cells more numerous, in long-lived donors than in aged donors.

CDR3 length: 15 amino acids. The germline V gene encodes CDR1 SGHRS and CDR2 YFSETQ. Germline trimming cut 4 bases from V and 4 bases from J; bases unmatched to any gene: 6. This receptor was identified in a man between 18 and 29 years old in good health. Input material: blood. The gene calls are TRBV5-1 and TRBJ2-2; 8 positions agree with TRBD1. In DNA form, the CDR3 reads TGCGCCAGCAGCAGGGACAGGAGCGGCACCGGGGAGCTGTTTTTT. It translates to CASSRDRSGTGELFF.